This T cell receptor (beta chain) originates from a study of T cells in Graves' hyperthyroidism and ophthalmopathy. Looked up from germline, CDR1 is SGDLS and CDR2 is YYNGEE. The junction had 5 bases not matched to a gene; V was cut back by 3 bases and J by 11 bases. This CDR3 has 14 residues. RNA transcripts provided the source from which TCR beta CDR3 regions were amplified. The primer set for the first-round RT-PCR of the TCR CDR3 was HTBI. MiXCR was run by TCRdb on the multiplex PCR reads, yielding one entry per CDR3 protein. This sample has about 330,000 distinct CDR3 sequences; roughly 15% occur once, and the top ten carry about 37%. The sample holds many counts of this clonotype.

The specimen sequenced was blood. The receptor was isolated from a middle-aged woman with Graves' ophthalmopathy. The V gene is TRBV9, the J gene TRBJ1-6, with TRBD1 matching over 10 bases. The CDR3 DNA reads TGTGCCAGCAGCGACCGGGACAGGGGTACACCCCTCCACTTT. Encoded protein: CASSDRDRGTPLHF.